This T cell receptor (beta chain) originates from a study of blood T cell repertoires in COVID-19. Looking at the study overall: PBMCs, B-cell-depleted T cells, or T cells were the source of the cDNA or gDNA that made up the material.

Original processing methods: Amplification from reference gene primers served as the basis for estimated nucleated cell counts. The assay was immunoSEQ multiplex PCR, and TCRdb's table has in-frame clones only and misses some. Clone size and V and J calls were adopted from that table, with D and trimming inferred from the DNA. This repertoire shows some 180,000 clones, roughly 80% found once; its top ten account for roughly 5%. Trimming removed 4 bases at V and 5 bases at J, with 11 bases between. Germline CDR1 reads SQVTM; CDR2 reads ANQGSEA. The CDR3 sequence is 12 residues long. Participant age was about 18 to 95 years, and participants resided in fewer than 30 US areas.

Material: PBMCs or T cells enriched from blood (not recorded which). This TCR derives from a woman in her sixties or seventies with acute COVID-19. The rearrangement uses TRBV29-1 and TRBJ2-5; perhaps TRBD1 as D (5 bases). As DNA, the CDR3 is TGCAGCGTTGGCCCCCCAGGGGAGACCCAGTACTTC. Encoded protein: CSVGPPGETQYF.